The 18 T cell receptor beta chains reported below all come from one sample, sequenced in a study of T cells in narcolepsy. TCRdb keeps only in-frame clones here, not all; method: immunoSEQ multiplex PCR. This sample has around 34,000 clones, with roughly 80% found just once. Source material: memory (CD45RA-) CD4+ T cells from blood. The receptors originated from a human donor in good health.

This clone was found once. The rearrangement joins TRBV5-8 to TRBJ2-2, with D perhaps being TRBD1 or TRBD2 (6 bases each). The ends were cut back, 7 bases at V and 5 bases at J, with 15 bases in the middle. CDR3 length: 14 residues. The V gene's germline CDR1 is SGHTS and CDR2 YDEGEE. CDR3 in amino acids: CASGGGHRTGELFF. In nucleotides, the CDR3 is TGTGCCAGCGGTGGGGGGCATCGAACCGGGGAGCTGTTTTTT.

The V and J genes are TRBV29-1 and TRBJ2-7; D remains unclear. The V gene's germline CDR1 is SQVTM and CDR2 ANQGSEA. V shed 4 bases and J shed 3 bases, with 16 bases lying between them. This CDR3 comprises 14 residues. The CDR3 bases are TGCAGCGTTGCCAAAACAGCTACACTCTACGAGCAGTACTTC. Its protein is CSVAKTATLYEQYF.

The chain uses TRBV11-3 and TRBJ2-1; 7 bases map to TRBD2. The V gene end was trimmed by 5 bases and the J gene end by 4 bases; junction bases not matched to a gene: 8. Germline V gene lookup returns CDR1 SGHNT and CDR2 YENEEA. This CDR3 has 15 amino acids. This CDR3 reads CASSPTGGSYNEQFF. The DNA of the CDR3 is TGTGCCAGCAGCCCAACGGGAGGTTCATACAATGAGCAGTTCTTC.

The chain is built from TRBV9 and TRBJ1-1, with D unclear. V was clipped by 2 bases and J by 3 bases, with 8 bases between them. This CDR3 is 13 amino acids long. The V gene's germline CDR1 is SGDLS and CDR2 YYNGEE. The CDR3 loop is CASSVRSDTEAFF. CDR3 sequence (DNA): TGTGCCAGCAGCGTCCGGTCCGACACTGAAGCTTTCTTT.

CDR3 DNA sequence: TGTGCCAGCAGCCCAAGACAGGGCTACTCTGGGGCCAACGTCCTGACTTTC. It translates to CASSPRQGYSGANVLTF. V and J are TRBV11-2 and TRBJ2-6, with 7 bases matching TRBD1. The CDR3 has 17 residues. From germline, CDR1 is SGHAT and CDR2 FQNNGV. The ends lost 5 bases at V and 0 bases at J; junction bases unmatched: 7.

The V and J genes are TRBV30 and TRBJ1-2, with unresolved D. V was shortened by 5 bases and J by 0 bases, with 10 bases between the two germline ends. Germline loops: CDR1 GTSNPN, CDR2 SVGIG (reference sequence). The CDR3 loop spans 13 amino acids. The CDR3 protein is CAWQSRANYGYTF. In nucleotides, the CDR3 is TGTGCCTGGCAAAGCAGAGCTAACTATGGCTACACCTTC.

V is TRBV2 and J is TRBJ2-1; 10 bases fit TRBD1. Germline V gives CDR1 SNHLY, CDR2 FYNNEI. This CDR3 is 14 amino acids long. V was clipped by 6 bases and J by 6 bases; unmatched bases: 5. The CDR3 bases are TGTGCCAGCAGCTACAGACAGGGGGCCAATGAGCAGTTCTTC. Its protein product is CASSYRQGANEQFF.

The chain joins TRBV6-5 to TRBJ2-7; 8 nucleotides match TRBD2. The V gene's germline CDR1 is MNHEY and CDR2 SVGAGI. V shed 6 bases and J 3 bases; nucleotides not matched to a gene: 7. The CDR3 totals 14 residues. The CDR3 sequence: CASSARSGNYEQYF. The DNA of the CDR3 is TGTGCCAGCAGCGCTCGTAGCGGGAACTACGAGCAGTACTTC.

This chain joins TRBV5-1 and TRBJ2-3, with 7 bases identical to TRBD2. CDR3 length equals 16 residues. V lost 5 bases to trimming and J lost 3 bases; unmatched junction nucleotides: 12. CDR1 is SGHRS and CDR2 is YFSETQ in the germline V gene. The CDR3 sequence is CASSWGGRGPTDTQYF. The CDR3 DNA is TGCGCCAGCAGTTGGGGAGGGCGTGGGCCGACAGATACGCAGTATTTT. The full variable domain, completed using reference TRBV5-1 and TRBJ2-3, is KAGVTQTPRYLIKTRGQQVTLSCSPISGHRSVSWYQQTPGQGLQFLFEYFSETQRNKGNFPGRFSGRQFSNSRSEMNVSTLELGDSALYLCASSWGGRGPTDTQYFGPGTRLTVL.

The genes are TRBV6-1 and TRBJ1-5; weak D call: TRBD1 (6 bases). The length of the CDR3 is 13 residues. Trimming took off 9 bases at V and 4 bases at J, with 13 bases between the two ends. In germline, CDR1 is MNHNS, CDR2 SASEGT. The CDR3 loop is CASLGGSNQPQHF. The CDR3 DNA follows: TGTGCCAGTTTGGGGGGCTCAAATCAGCCCCAGCATTTT.

This sequence joins TRBV4-2 and TRBJ2-4, with D possibly TRBD2 on 6 matching bases. In germline, CDR1 is LGHNA, CDR2 YNFKEQ. The V gene lost 0 bases and the J gene lost 7 bases, with 16 bases spanning the gap. There are 16 residues in the CDR3. DNA for the CDR3: TGTGCCAGCAGCCAAGAAAAAACTAGCTTGGGGAACATTCAGTACTTC. Translated, it gives CASSQEKTSLGNIQYF.

The chain employs TRBV5-6 and TRBJ1-1; 7 nucleotides match TRBD1. Unmatched junction bases numbered 9, after V lost 4 bases and J lost 6 bases. This CDR3 has 14 amino acids. In germline, CDR1 is SGHDT, CDR2 YYEEEE. The CDR3 region has the DNA TGTGCCAGCAGCATGATAAGGGGGCCGGCTGAAGCTTTCTTT. This sequence encodes CASSMIRGPAEAFF.

The rearrangement links TRBV13 to TRBJ2-1, with 10 bases identical to TRBD2. This CDR3 is built from 21 residues. Germline V gene lookup returns CDR1 PRHDT and CDR2 FYEKMQ (reference sequence). Unmatched junction bases numbered 22, after V lost 8 bases and J lost 0 bases. CDR3 nucleotides: TGTGCCAGCGGGATGGGGGTACAGCTAGCGGGAGTGCGCTCCTCCTACAATGAGCAGTTCTTC. Residues: CASGMGVQLAGVRSSYNEQFF.

V usage is TRBV28 and J usage is TRBJ2-7; no definite D call. The CDR3 is made up of 12 amino acids. Between the trimmed V and J ends, which lost 8 bases and 4 bases, there was a span of 12 bases. Germline CDR1 is MDHEN and CDR2 is SYDVKM. This CDR3 reads CASRALSYEQYF. The CDR3 region has the DNA TGTGCCAGCCGCGCCTTATCATACGAGCAGTACTTC.

V and J are TRBV6-4 and TRBJ2-7; TRBD1 aligns across 9 bases. V lost 8 bases and J lost 5; bases outside the gene matches: 13. Germline CDR1 reads MRHNA; CDR2 reads SNTAGT. The CDR3 totals 15 residues. CDR3 sequence (DNA): TGTGCCAGCGTCGTCCGGTGGGGACAGGGCAACGAGCAGTACTTC. Protein: CASVVRWGQGNEQYF.

This chain uses TRBV25-1 with TRBJ2-7; no definite D call. This CDR3 spans 13 amino acids. The V gene lost 6 bases and the J gene lost 4 bases, with 13 bases spanning the gap. Germline CDR1 is MGHDK and CDR2 is SYGVNS. DNA for the CDR3: TGTGCCAGCAGGACCACGTGGGGTTACGAGCAGTACTTC. Translation: CASRTTWGYEQYF.

About this clone: Additional DNA sequences in this sample encode the identical CDR3. The chain recombines TRBV18 with TRBJ1-2, with 7 bases matching TRBD1. CDR1 and CDR2 from the germline V gene are KGHSH and LQKENI. The CDR3 totals 13 residues. V lost 6 bases to trimming and J lost 3 bases; unmatched junction nucleotides: 4. The chain's CDR3 is CASSPGTDYGYTF. The CDR3 nucleotides are TGTGCCAGCTCGCCCGGGACAGACTATGGCTACACCTTC.

Turning to this clone: Other nucleotide sequences in the sample specify the same CDR3. The rearrangement joins TRBV6-5 to TRBJ1-6; no clear D gene. Trimming stripped 2 bases from V and 8 bases from J, with 7 bases between. The length of the CDR3 is 13 residues. Germline values: CDR1 MNHEY, CDR2 SVGAGI. CDR3 protein: CASSYPGDSPLHF. The CDR3 DNA is TGTGCCAGCAGTTACCCAGGAGATTCACCCCTCCACTTT.